The following is a T cell receptor (beta chain) sequence with its context. Trimming took 3 bases from V and 6 from J; bases not matched to a gene: 10. There are 18 residues in the CDR3. Germline loops: CDR1 MGHDK, CDR2 SYGVNS. This specimen belongs to a study of T cell changes during pregnancy in multiple sclerosis. The protocol was immunoSEQ multiplex PCR, while the TCRdb copy is restricted to in-frame clones and leaves out a portion. The sample has some 93,000 clones; about 92% are singletons. The TCR originated in a female donor with multiple sclerosis, enrolled in a pregnancy study. The sequenced sample was peripheral blood, obtained after pregnancy. This rearrangement joins TRBV25-1 to TRBJ2-3, with 15 bases lining up with TRBD2. CDR3 coding DNA: TGTGCCAGCAGTGATCCCGGGACTAGCGGGGGGTTGGGGGATACGCAGTATTTT. Encoded protein: CASSDPGTSGGLGDTQYF.